Below, 8 T cell receptor beta chains from the same sample are listed, as sequenced in a study of blood T cell repertoires in COVID-19. Sequencing used immunoSEQ multiplex PCR; TCRdb keeps in-frame clones, though not all of them. The table has under 300,000 clones, around 87% seen once. The sample was PBMCs or T cells enriched from blood (not recorded which). These receptors were collected from a woman aged 45-65 years who had recovered from COVID-19.

This clone was detected once. The gene calls are TRBV15 and TRBJ1-1, with no clear D. Germline assignment: CDR1 LNHNV and CDR2 YYDKDF (reference sequence). This CDR3 spans 16 amino acids. The germline V and J ends were trimmed by 0 bases and 3 bases, with 14 bases remaining between them. This chain's CDR3 is CATSREVRGWDTEAFF. The CDR3, as DNA: TGTGCCACCAGCAGAGAGGTGCGGGGTTGGGACACTGAAGCTTTCTTT.

The genes are TRBV30 and TRBJ2-7, with TRBD2 matching 8 bases. The junction had 14 bases not matched to a gene; V was cut back by 7 bases and J by 0 bases. From germline, CDR1 is GTSNPN and CDR2 SVGIG (reference sequence). This CDR3 spans 16 amino acids. CDR3 region: CASLIQLAEFSYEQYF. DNA of the CDR3: TGTGCCTCCCTTATCCAACTAGCGGAATTCTCCTACGAGCAGTACTTC.

This clone was seen only once. This chain uses TRBV20-1 with TRBJ2-1; tentatively, D is TRBD2 (6 bases). The V end was cut by 3 bases, the J end by 11 bases, with 11 bases between. There are 11 residues in the CDR3. Germline CDR1 DFQATT, CDR2 SNEGSKA (reference sequence). CDR3: CSARDGGKQFF. Here the CDR3 DNA reads TGCAGTGCTAGGGACGGGGGAAAGCAGTTCTTC.

To note about this clone: The same CDR3 can be traced to other DNA sequences in this sample. The CDR3: CASSLPGNYGYTF. CDR3 DNA: TGTGCCAGCAGTTTACCGGGGAACTATGGCTACACCTTC. The chain couples TRBV28 to TRBJ1-2; D remains unclear. Trimming removed 2 bases at V and 2 bases at J, with 6 bases between. From germline, CDR1 is MDHEN and CDR2 SYDVKM. The CDR3 runs 13 residues.

The V and J genes are TRBV4-2 and TRBJ2-3; TRBD2 is a possible D gene (5 bases). This CDR3 spans 17 amino acids. Per germline, CDR1 LGHNA and CDR2 YNFKEQ. Between the trimmed V and J ends, which lost 0 bases and 5 bases, there was a span of 18 bases. The CDR3 sequence is CASSQESSRGRGDTQYF. The CDR3 region has the DNA TGTGCCAGCAGCCAAGAATCATCTCGAGGGCGCGGAGATACGCAGTATTTT.

The chain is built from TRBV5-1 and TRBJ2-7; a weak D match, TRBD1 (6 bases). CDR1 and CDR2 (germline): SGHRS, YFSETQ. CDR3 length: 16 residues. Between the trimmed V and J ends, which lost 0 bases and 5 bases, there was a span of 18 bases. CDR3 sequence (DNA): TGCGCCAGCAGCTTGGAATTAGGGACAATGGGCGACGAGCAGTACTTC. The encoded protein is CASSLELGTMGDEQYF.

The chain carries TRBV9 and TRBJ2-1, with 7 bases lining up with TRBD2. This CDR3 region has 15 residues. V shed 0 bases, J shed 2 bases, and the junction held 2 bases outside the gene matches. Germline CDR1 and CDR2: SGDLS and YYNGEE. In DNA, the CDR3 is TGTGCCAGCAGCGTAGACGGGAGGCCCTACAATGAGCAGTTCTTC. The encoded protein is CASSVDGRPYNEQFF.

This chain uses TRBV28 with TRBJ1-2; 8 nucleotides match TRBD1. Germline values: CDR1 MDHEN, CDR2 SYDVKM. Trimming took 6 bases from V and 2 from J; bases not matched to a gene: 11. The CDR3 covers 16 residues. In DNA, the CDR3 is TGTGCCAGCAGCCGTTACGGGACAGGAAGCAACTATGGCTACACCTTC. It translates to CASSRYGTGSNYGYTF.